The 27 T cell receptor beta chains listed next were all sequenced from one sample in a study of blood T cell repertoires in COVID-19. Profiling relied on immunoSEQ multiplex PCR, and the TCRdb table lists in-frame clones only, not all of them. The repertoire holds over 200,000 clones, around nine tenths seen once, with about a tenth in the top ten. Material for sequencing was PBMCs or T cells enriched from blood (not recorded which). The source of these receptors is a man aged 30-40 years who had recovered from COVID-19.

This chain uses TRBV7-9 with TRBJ1-2; the match to TRBD1 covers 7 bases. V shed 5 bases, J shed 7 bases, and the junction held 13 bases outside the gene matches. Germline CDR1 reads SEHNR; CDR2 reads FQNEAQ (reference sequence). The CDR3 covers 15 residues. The DNA of the CDR3 is TGTGCCAGCAGCCCTTACGACAGGGTGGTCTTTGGCTACACCTTC. This encodes CASSPYDRVVFGYTF.

This rearrangement joins TRBV9 to TRBJ1-4, with TRBD1 identical over 7 bases. This CDR3 has 17 amino acids. Germline V CDR1 and CDR2: SGDLS, YYNGEE. Trimming at V came to 3 bases and at J to 2 bases, leaving 10 bases not matched to a gene. The CDR3 DNA follows: TGTGCCAGCAGCGCGCGACAGGGAATCTCGACTAATGAAAAACTGTTTTTT. Residues: CASSARQGISTNEKLFF. Drawing the rest from reference TRBV9 and TRBJ1-4, the complete variable domain is DSGVTQTPKHLITATGQRVTLRCSPRSGDLSVYWYQQSLDQGLQFLIQYYNGEERAKGNILERFSAQQFPDLHSELNLSSLELGDSALYFCASSARQGISTNEKLFFGSGTQLSVL.

V gene TRBV4-1 combines with J gene TRBJ2-7; perhaps TRBD1 as D (6 bases). V was trimmed by 4 bases and J by 6 bases, leaving 19 bases between them. This CDR3 is built from 15 residues. Germline V gene data show CDR1 as MGHRA and CDR2 as YSYEKL. CDR3 protein: CASSLSGTSTFEQYF. CDR3 DNA: TGCGCCAGCAGCCTTTCCGGGACATCGACTTTCGAGCAGTACTTC.

The chain links TRBV11-2 to TRBJ2-7; 11 bases align to TRBD1. CDR3 length equals 17 residues. V was clipped by 1 base and J by 3 bases; unmatched bases: 8. CDR1 is SGHAT and CDR2 is FQNNGV in the germline V gene. The CDR3 loop reads CASSLGPGQGDYYEQYF. In nucleotides, the CDR3 is TGTGCCAGCAGCTTAGGCCCGGGACAGGGGGACTACTACGAGCAGTACTTC.

V gene TRBV7-6 combines with J gene TRBJ2-1; TRBD2 might be the D (5 bases). Germline V lookup: CDR1 SGHVS, CDR2 FNYEAQ. Trimming stripped 3 bases from V and 8 bases from J, with 8 bases between. The CDR3 spans 12 residues. CDR3 DNA: TGTGCCAGCAGCTTTATCGGGGATGAGCAGTTCTTC. Its translation: CASSFIGDEQFF.

The chain uses TRBV28 and TRBJ2-1, with D perhaps TRBD1 (6 bases). V was trimmed by 4 bases and J by 7 bases, leaving 17 bases between them. This CDR3 spans 15 amino acids. The germline V gene encodes CDR1 MDHEN and CDR2 SYDVKM. Here the CDR3 reads CASSSGHRRVNEQFF. Written as DNA, the CDR3 is TGTGCCAGCAGTTCGGGACACCGAAGAGTGAATGAGCAGTTCTTC.

The CDR3: CASSQFPRPIPERTLNTEAFF. CDR3 nucleotides: TGCGCCAGCAGCCAATTCCCCAGGCCCATTCCGGAACGTACTCTGAACACTGAAGCTTTCTTT. V gene TRBV4-3 combines with J gene TRBJ1-1; D gene ambiguous. Trimming cost V 2 bases and J 0 bases, with 28 bases left between them. CDR1 is LGHNA, CDR2 YSLEER, per germline. The CDR3 sequence is 21 residues long.

This clone was recorded once. The chain joins TRBV30 to TRBJ2-1, with D unclear. This CDR3 has 12 residues. Germline loops: CDR1 GTSNPN, CDR2 SVGIG (reference sequence). In DNA, the CDR3 is TGTGCGTTCGGAGACCTCTACAATGAGCAGTTCTTC. It specifies CAFGDLYNEQFF.

V usage is TRBV30 and J usage is TRBJ2-4; TRBD1 agrees at 7 bases. Trimming cost V 6 bases and J 7 bases; bases outside gene matches: 12. Per germline, CDR1 GTSNPN and CDR2 SVGIG (reference sequence). This CDR3 is built from 14 residues. Here the CDR3 DNA reads TGTGCCTGTCTCGGACAGGAAGGAGTTAACATTCAGTACTTC. The encoded protein is CACLGQEGVNIQYF.

This chain connects TRBV7-9 to TRBJ1-2, with 8 bases matching TRBD1. J gave up 0 bases and V 6 bases, and 6 bases lay outside the gene matches. Germline V CDR1 and CDR2: SEHNR, FQNEAQ (reference sequence). CDR3 size: 15 residues. CDR3 nucleotides: TGTGCCAGCAGTCGATCAGGGGGCTCTAACTATGGCTACACCTTC. Protein sequence: CASSRSGGSNYGYTF.

The V and J genes are TRBV18 and TRBJ2-7; a weak D match, TRBD2 (5 bases). Germline V gene data show CDR1 as KGHSH and CDR2 as LQKENI. Trimming stripped 0 bases from V and 2 bases from J, with 8 bases between. This CDR3 spans 14 amino acids. The CDR3 loop is CASSPPSGTYEQYF. In DNA form, the CDR3 reads TGTGCCAGCTCACCACCCTCGGGAACCTACGAGCAGTACTTC.

The V and J genes are TRBV29-1 and TRBJ2-7; 7 bases are a match to TRBD1. Germline V CDR1 and CDR2: SQVTM, ANQGSEA. The CDR3 spans 11 residues. V trimming: 7 bases; J trimming: 3 bases; junction bases outside the gene matches: 3. DNA for the CDR3: TGCAGCGCGGGACAGAACTACGAGCAGTACTTC. Translation gives CSAGQNYEQYF.

The V and J genes are TRBV7-2 and TRBJ2-3; 7 nucleotides agree with TRBD2. Trimming took 2 bases from V and 10 from J; bases not matched to a gene: 15. The length of the CDR3 is 16 residues. Looked up from germline, CDR1 is SGHTA and CDR2 is FQGNSA. CDR3: CASSLRGSGESAPQYF. The CDR3 DNA is TGTGCCAGCAGCTTAAGGGGAAGCGGGGAATCCGCTCCGCAGTATTTT.

The V call is TRBV7-8, the J call TRBJ1-2; 8 nucleotides line up with TRBD1. Germline CDR1 is SGHVS and CDR2 is FQNEAQ. The trim removed 5 bases at V and 2 bases at J, leaving 7 bases unmatched. The CDR3 consists of 15 residues. This CDR3 is CASSPGQGTNYGYTF. CDR3 in DNA: TGTGCCAGCAGCCCCGGACAGGGTACGAACTATGGCTACACCTTC.

The chain is built from TRBV5-1 and TRBJ2-7; TRBD1 agrees at 8 bases. CDR1 is SGHRS and CDR2 is YFSETQ in the germline V gene. The CDR3 has 15 amino acids. V was clipped by 0 bases and J by 6 bases; unmatched bases: 8. The CDR3 loop reads CASSLEGQGRGEQYF. The CDR3 nucleotides read TGCGCCAGCAGCTTGGAAGGACAGGGACGGGGCGAGCAGTACTTC.

The chain employs TRBV6-2 or TRBV6-3 and TRBJ2-1, with D perhaps matching TRBD2 (7 bases). V dropped 2 bases and J dropped 0 bases, with 26 bases sitting between them. Germline V gene data show CDR1 as MNHEY and CDR2 as SVGEGT. The CDR3 covers 21 residues. DNA for the CDR3: TGTGCCAGCAGTTACCCGACAACCCTGGGGGGGCGTCTAAGCTCCTACAATGAGCAGTTCTTC. Translating gives CASSYPTTLGGRLSSYNEQFF.

The V and J genes are TRBV7-2 and TRBJ1-1, with 7 bases that match TRBD1. Germline CDR1 is SGHTA and CDR2 is FQGNSA. Trimming took 2 bases from V and 7 from J; bases not matched to a gene: 10. This CDR3 comprises 15 residues. DNA for the CDR3: TGTGCCAGCAGCTTATCAGGGGGGATGACCATTGAAGCTTTCTTT. This translates into CASSLSGGMTIEAFF.

The chain uses TRBV12-5 and TRBJ1-5, with 7 bases lining up with TRBD1. Looked up from germline, CDR1 is LGHNT and CDR2 is FRNRAP. V was clipped by 5 bases and J by 4 bases; unmatched bases: 14. The CDR3 has 17 amino acids. CDR3 protein: CASGDREELRINQPQHF. The CDR3 nucleotides read TGTGCTAGTGGTGACAGGGAGGAATTACGGATTAATCAGCCCCAGCATTTT. Variable domain in full (rest from reference TRBV12-5 and TRBJ1-5): DARVTQTPRHKVTEMGQEVTMRCQPILGHNTVFWYRQTMMQGLELLAYFRNRAPLDDSGMPKDRFSAEMPDATLATLKIQPSEPRDSAVYFCASGDREELRINQPQHFGDGTRLSIL.

Many counts were recorded for this clone. J is TRBJ1-3 and V is TRBV7-9, with a tentative D call TRBD1 (5 bases). V gave up 5 bases and J gave up 2 bases, with 13 bases separating them. The length of the CDR3 is 15 residues. Germline CDR1 and CDR2: SEHNR and FQNEAQ (reference sequence). The CDR3 DNA reads as TGTGCCAGCAGCCCAGGGAAACCGGCTGGAAACACCATATATTTT. Amino acid sequence: CASSPGKPAGNTIYF.

The J gene is TRBJ2-1, the V gene TRBV7-2; the match to TRBD1 covers 10 bases. Germline trimming cut 3 bases from V and 6 bases from J; bases unmatched to any gene: 8. Per the germline V gene, CDR1 is SGHTA and CDR2 is FQGNSA. The CDR3 length is 16 residues. CDR3: CASSFWSGTGVNEQFF. The CDR3, as DNA: TGTGCCAGCAGCTTCTGGTCCGGGACAGGGGTCAATGAGCAGTTCTTC.

The chain recombines TRBV5-1 with TRBJ2-7; TRBD1 agrees at 9 bases. V trimming: 1 base; J trimming: 6 bases; junction bases outside the gene matches: 5. This CDR3 has 14 amino acids. Looked up from germline, CDR1 is SGHRS and CDR2 is YFSETQ. CDR3 sequence (DNA): TGCGCCAGCAGCTTGCCACAGGGGGCTGGCGAGCAGTACTTC. Translating it yields CASSLPQGAGEQYF.

The chain combines TRBV6-5 with TRBJ2-2; D might be TRBD1 (5 bases). CDR3 size: 14 residues. Per germline, CDR1 MNHEY and CDR2 SVGAGI. With 4 bases removed from V and 3 bases from J, the gap between germline ends came to 9 bases. Here the CDR3 DNA reads TGTGCCAGCAGTTTTAGGGGTTACACCGGGGAGCTGTTTTTT. The encoded protein is CASSFRGYTGELFF.

The table lists this clone with a count of one. V usage is TRBV7-2 and J usage is TRBJ2-3; unclear D gene. V was trimmed by 7 bases and J by 2 bases, leaving 10 bases between them. Germline CDR1 is SGHTA and CDR2 is FQGNSA. The length of the CDR3 is 13 residues. The CDR3 nucleotides read TGTGCCAGCATCCCGAGAAACACAGATACGCAGTATTTT. This sequence encodes CASIPRNTDTQYF.

This clone was counted once. DNA of the CDR3: TGTGCCAGCAGTTTCGACAGGGGGCCATCCTATGGAAACACCATATATTTT. Translating gives CASSFDRGPSYGNTIYF. V gene TRBV27 combines with J gene TRBJ1-3; TRBD1 agrees at 10 bases. This CDR3 is built from 17 residues. In germline, CDR1 is MNHEY, CDR2 SMNVEV (reference sequence). The V gene end was trimmed by 3 bases and the J gene end by 3 bases; junction bases not matched to a gene: 8.

The chain has TRBV5-5 and TRBJ2-5, with D possibly matching TRBD2 (6 bases). This CDR3 is built from 13 residues. Germline CDR1 reads SGHKS; CDR2 reads YYEKEE (reference sequence). Trimming took 4 bases from V and 3 from J, leaving 10 bases between them. In DNA form, the CDR3 reads TGTGCCAGCAGCGGGGGGATGGAAGAGACCCAGTACTTC. This sequence encodes CASSGGMEETQYF.

The chain recombines TRBV4-3 with TRBJ1-1, with 8 positions matching TRBD1. CDR3 length equals 14 residues. The germline gives CDR1 LGHNA, CDR2 YSLEER. The ends lost 8 bases at V and 4 bases at J; junction bases unmatched: 9. The CDR3 region is CASARQGAGTEAFF. CDR3 nucleotide sequence: TGCGCCAGCGCCCGTCAGGGGGCTGGCACTGAAGCTTTCTTT.

The rearrangement links TRBV5-1 to TRBJ2-1; the D gene is possibly TRBD2 (5 bases). V was pared by 2 bases and J by 9 bases, with 18 bases between. This CDR3 is 15 amino acids long. Germline-derived CDR1 and CDR2 are SGHRS and YFSETQ. CDR3 in DNA: TGCGCCAGCAGCTTTGAACCTAATACGGGGAGTGAGCAGTTCTTC. Its protein product is CASSFEPNTGSEQFF. Variable domain in full (rest from reference TRBV5-1 and TRBJ2-1): KAGVTQTPRYLIKTRGQQVTLSCSPISGHRSVSWYQQTPGQGLQFLFEYFSETQRNKGNFPGRFSGRQFSNSRSEMNVSTLELGDSALYLCASSFEPNTGSEQFFGPGTRLTVL.